The 7 T cell receptor beta chains below come from one sample, sequenced in a study of memory CD4+ T cells and cytomegalovirus serostatus. Using immunoSEQ multiplex PCR, the repertoire was profiled, and TCRdb retains in-frame clones only, with some absent. The repertoire includes roughly 42,000 clones, around 72% of them detected once, and around 0.6% sits in the top ten. The sort gate was single viable CD3+CD4+CD8-CD45RO+ cells for memory CD4+ T cells. The sequencing input was memory CD4+ T cells from blood. These receptors all stem from an adult in good health and CMV-seronegative.

This clone appeared once. The chain joins TRBV9 to TRBJ1-3, with 12 bases identical to TRBD1. The trim removed 3 bases at V and 3 bases at J, leaving 7 bases unmatched. This CDR3 contains 17 residues. CDR1 is SGDLS and CDR2 is YYNGEE in the germline V gene. The CDR3 DNA reads as TGTGCCAGCAGCGAGGGACAGGGGGCGAAGTTTGGAAACACCATATATTTT. Amino acid sequence: CASSEGQGAKFGNTIYF.

This clone was detected only once. This rearrangement joins TRBV2 to TRBJ2-3; 14 bases fit TRBD2. The length of the CDR3 is 16 residues. Germline V gene sequence: CDR1 SNHLY, CDR2 FYNNEI. V lost 3 bases, J lost 4 bases, and 3 bases stayed unmatched. CDR3 DNA: TGTGCCAGCAGTGAGGGACTAGCGGGGGCTCCAGATACGCAGTATTTT. Translated: CASSEGLAGAPDTQYF.

This clone has a single count. The chain joins TRBV28 to TRBJ1-4, with no clear D. Germline CDR1 MDHEN, CDR2 SYDVKM. V shed 4 bases and J shed 8 bases, with 8 bases lying between them. The CDR3 consists of 12 residues. In DNA, the CDR3 is TGTGCCAGCAGTTCGTTGGGGGAAAAACTGTTTTTT. Amino acids: CASSSLGEKLFF. Drawing the rest from reference TRBV28 and TRBJ1-4, the complete variable domain is DVKVTQSSRYLVKRTGEKVFLECVQDMDHENMFWYRQDPGLGLRLIYFSYDVKMKEKGDIPEGYSVSREKKERFSLILESASTNQTSMYLCASSSLGEKLFFGSGTQLSVL.

This clone has a handful of counts. This chain joins TRBV25-1 and TRBJ2-4; D is possibly TRBD2 (6 bases). Trimming left V 3 bases short and J 0 bases short, with 6 bases between. Germline-derived CDR1 and CDR2 are MGHDK and SYGVNS. The CDR3 totals 14 residues. This CDR3 reads CASSEGLAKNIQYF. In nucleotides, the CDR3 is TGTGCCAGCAGTGAGGGACTAGCCAAAAACATTCAGTACTTC.

V is TRBV29-1 and J is TRBJ2-1; 7 bases are shared with TRBD1. CDR3 length equals 11 residues. Per germline, CDR1 SQVTM and CDR2 ANQGSEA. V trimming: 7 bases; J trimming: 3 bases; junction bases outside the gene matches: 0. CDR3 protein: CSGDSYNEQFF. The CDR3 DNA is TGCAGCGGGGACAGCTACAATGAGCAGTTCTTC.

This clone was recorded once. V usage is TRBV5-1 and J usage is TRBJ1-1; D unresolved. V lost 8 bases and J lost 0, with 11 bases in between. The CDR3 totals 13 residues. The germline gives CDR1 SGHRS, CDR2 YFSETQ. CDR3 loop: CASRRDLNTEAFF. CDR3 DNA: TGCGCCAGTCGCCGAGACCTGAACACTGAAGCTTTCTTT.

V and J are TRBV27 and TRBJ2-5; TRBD2 agrees at 12 bases. The CDR3 consists of 16 residues. Germline V lookup: CDR1 MNHEY, CDR2 SMNVEV (reference sequence). V lost 2 bases, J lost 5 bases, and 6 bases stayed unmatched. CDR3 coding DNA: TGTGCCAGCAGTTTACGACTAGCGGGGGCTGGGGAGACCCAGTACTTC. Residues: CASSLRLAGAGETQYF.